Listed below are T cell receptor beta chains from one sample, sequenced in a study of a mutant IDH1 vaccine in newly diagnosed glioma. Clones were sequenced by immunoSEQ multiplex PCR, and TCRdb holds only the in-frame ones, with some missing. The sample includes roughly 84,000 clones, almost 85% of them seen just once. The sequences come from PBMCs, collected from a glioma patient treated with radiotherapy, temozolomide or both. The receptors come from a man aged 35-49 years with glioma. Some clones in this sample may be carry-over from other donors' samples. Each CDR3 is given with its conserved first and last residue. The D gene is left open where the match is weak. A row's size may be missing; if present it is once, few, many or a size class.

TGTGCCAGCAGTCACCGCGGACCGAACTATGGCTACACCTTC	CASSHRGPNYGYTF	NA	14	NA	TRBV27	TRBJ1-2
TGTGCCAGCAGTTTGGTGTGGGGGGCGTCGTACGAGCAGTACTTC	CASSLVWGASYEQYF	NA	15	NA	TRBV27	TRBJ2-7
TGCGCCAGCAGCTGGATGAAGAACACTGAAGCTTTCTTT	CASSWMKNTEAFF	NA	13	NA	TRBV5-1	TRBJ1-1
TGTGCCAGTAGCTTTTATGGACTGATGGGCAATCAGCCCCAGCATTTT	CASSFYGLMGNQPQHF	NA	16	NA	TRBV19	TRBJ1-5
TGTGCCAGCAGCTTACAGGGACAGGGACAAGAGACCCAGTACTTC	CASSLQGQGQETQYF	TRBD1	15	NA	TRBV13	TRBJ2-5
TGTGCCAGCAGCCAAGTAAGCGGGGGGAACACAGATACGCAGTATTTT	CASSQVSGGNTDTQYF	TRBD2	16	few	TRBV4-2	TRBJ2-3
TGTGCCAGCAGTCCCGGGACAGGCAATCAGCCCCAGCATTTT	CASSPGTGNQPQHF	TRBD1	14	NA	TRBV6-5	TRBJ1-5
TGTGCCAGCAGCTTAGGGTTTATGGAAAAACTGTTTTTT	CASSLGFMEKLFF	NA	13	NA	TRBV11-2	TRBJ1-4
TGTGCCAGCAGGTGGGGCGGATCACCCCTCCACTTT	CASRWGGSPLHF	NA	12	NA	TRBV25-1	TRBJ1-6
TGTGCCAGCAGTGGACAGGGTTTATCTAATGAAAAACTGTTTTTT	CASSGQGLSNEKLFF	TRBD1	15	NA	TRBV2	TRBJ1-4
TGTGCCAGCAGGTTTGAGGGAACCGGGGAGCTGTTTTTT	CASRFEGTGELFF	NA	13	NA	TRBV25-1	TRBJ2-2
TGTGCCAGCAGCTTGGGGGGTGGGGGACTCGCACCAATATTT	CASSLGGGGLAPIF	NA	14	NA	TRBV7-2	TRBJ2-3
TGCGCCAGCAGGGCGGGGGGCTCCTACAATGAGCAGTTCTTC	CASRAGGSYNEQFF	TRBD2	14	NA	TRBV5-1	TRBJ2-1
TGTGCCAGCAGCTTTAGTCTCGGGGACTATGGCTACACCTTC	CASSFSLGDYGYTF	NA	14	NA	TRBV5-4	TRBJ1-2
TGTGCCAGCAGCTCCGGACTAGCGGGGAACTACGAGCAGTACTTC	CASSSGLAGNYEQYF	TRBD2	15	NA	TRBV7-2	TRBJ2-7
TGTGCCAGCACCGCAGGGGGTGATAATTCACCCCTCCACTTT	CASTAGGDNSPLHF	TRBD1	14	NA	TRBV7-9	TRBJ1-6
TGTGCCAGCAGTTACCCCGACAGGGGCCAGACCCAGTACTTC	CASSYPDRGQTQYF	TRBD1	14	NA	TRBV6-6	TRBJ2-5
TGCGCCAGCAGCTTAAGCCGAAGCACAGATACGCAGTATTTT	CASSLSRSTDTQYF	NA	14	once	TRBV5-1	TRBJ2-3
TGTGCCAGCTCACCACGGGAGGGGATCAAGCCCCAGCATTTT	CASSPREGIKPQHF	NA	14	NA	TRBV18	TRBJ1-5
TGTGCCAGCAGCTGGGGTAGTGGCGAGCAGTTCTTC	CASSWGSGEQFF	NA	12	NA	TRBV5-4	TRBJ2-1
TGTGCCAGCACCGTGACAGGGACGGGCGGGGAGCTGTTTTTT	CASTVTGTGGELFF	TRBD1	14	NA	TRBV5-6	TRBJ2-2
TGTGCCAGCGGACTGAGTGGGACAGGCTTAGCTAACTATGGCTACACCTTC	CASGLSGTGLANYGYTF	TRBD1	17	NA	TRBV5-5	TRBJ1-2
TGTGCCAGCAGCTTAGGAAGCTCACCCCTCCACTTT	CASSLGSSPLHF	NA	12	NA	TRBV7-9	TRBJ1-6
TGCGCCAGCAGCTTGTCCTTACCGAGCTCTGGAAACACCATATATTTT	CASSLSLPSSGNTIYF	NA	16	medium-sized	TRBV5-1	TRBJ1-3
TGCGCCAGCAGCCAAGTAGCGGGGGGAAACGAGCAGTACTTC	CASSQVAGGNEQYF	TRBD2	14	NA	TRBV4-1	TRBJ2-7
TGTGCCAGCAGCCCAGGGGGACTTAGTAATGAAAAACTGTTTTTT	CASSPGGLSNEKLFF	TRBD1	15	NA	TRBV6-1	TRBJ1-4
TGTGCCAGCAGTGCACTAGCGGGGATCACAGATACGCAGTATTTT	CASSALAGITDTQYF	TRBD2	15	NA	TRBV6-4	TRBJ2-3
TGCAGCGTCGGGACGGATGGCTACACCTTC	CSVGTDGYTF	NA	10	NA	TRBV29-1	TRBJ1-2
TGCGCCAGCAGCTTGTTCATTAATGAGCAGTTCTTC	CASSLFINEQFF	NA	12	NA	TRBV5-1	TRBJ2-1
TGCGCCAGCAGTATCGATCCTGTGGGGAATTGCACAGATACGCAGTATTTT	CASSIDPVGNCTDTQYF	NA	17	NA	TRBV23-1	TRBJ2-3
TGTGCCAGCAGCTTAACCGGGACAGACTATGGCTACACCTTC	CASSLTGTDYGYTF	TRBD1	14	NA	TRBV5-4	TRBJ1-2
TGCAGCGTTGAAGACTTAGGGGGCGACGAGCAGTACTTC	CSVEDLGGDEQYF	TRBD1	13	NA	TRBV29-1	TRBJ2-7
TGTGCCAGCAGCTTCGGGTTCGATGAGCAGTTCTTC	CASSFGFDEQFF	NA	12	NA	TRBV7-2	TRBJ2-1
TGTGCCAGCAGGGGGGGACAGGGACTTTATAGCAATCAGCCCCAGCATTTT	CASRGGQGLYSNQPQHF	TRBD1	17	few	TRBV2	TRBJ1-5